The 20 T cell receptor beta chains below were found in one sample sequenced in a study of beta chain features in type 1 diabetes. Study-level results: Significant though moderate, a shortening of TCRB CDR3s appeared in all four CD4+ subsets of Type 1 diabetes patients.

Expressed TCRB transcripts were sequenced because the entire RNA isolate underwent reverse transcription. Only in-frame clones appear in the TCRdb table, and some are missing; sequencing was by immunoSEQ multiplex PCR. The top ten hold approximately 0.042% of the sample, which has some 660,000 clones, around 15% seen once. These TCRs are of unknown antigen specificity. Sequenced sample: naive CD4+ T cells from blood. These receptors were taken from a man aged 18 to 29 with type 1 diabetes.

V usage is TRBV18 and J usage is TRBJ2-1; 9 bases match TRBD1. The J segment lost 6 bases and the V segment lost 3 bases, leaving 6 bases of the junction unmatched. The CDR3 contains 15 residues. The germline V gene encodes CDR1 KGHSH and CDR2 LQKENI. This chain's CDR3 is CASSPRQGEGNEQFF. CDR3 bases: TGTGCCAGCTCACCGAGACAGGGGGAGGGCAATGAGCAGTTCTTC.

A few counts support this clone. The chain recombines TRBV5-1 with TRBJ2-5; D is possibly TRBD1 (5 bases). Per germline, CDR1 SGHRS and CDR2 YFSETQ. Trimming shortened V by 0 bases and J by 0 bases, and 6 bases separated the two germline ends. There are 14 residues in the CDR3. The DNA for the CDR3 is TGCGCCAGCAGCTTGGCGACAGACCAAGAGACCCAGTACTTC. Its protein product is CASSLATDQETQYF. Full variable domain (outside the CDR3, taken from reference TRBV5-1 and TRBJ2-5): KAGVTQTPRYLIKTRGQQVTLSCSPISGHRSVSWYQQTPGQGLQFLFEYFSETQRNKGNFPGRFSGRQFSNSRSEMNVSTLELGDSALYLCASSLATDQETQYFGPGTRLLVL.

This chain connects TRBV30 to TRBJ2-5, with D possibly matching TRBD1 (5 bases). This CDR3 region has 13 residues. V was shortened by 4 bases and J by 4 bases, with 13 bases between the two germline ends. Germline V gene data show CDR1 as GTSNPN and CDR2 as SVGIG (reference sequence). The CDR3 spells CAWTSGWGETQYF. In DNA, the CDR3 is TGTGCCTGGACCTCAGGGTGGGGAGAGACCCAGTACTTC.

This chain connects TRBV30 to TRBJ2-7, with 12 bases that match TRBD2. Germline loops: CDR1 GTSNPN, CDR2 SVGIG (reference sequence). The CDR3 runs 14 residues. V lost 1 base and J lost 4; bases outside the gene matches: 2. CDR3 sequence (DNA): TGTGCCTGGAGTGCACTAGCGGGAGGATACGAGCAGTACTTC. It codes for CAWSALAGGYEQYF.

The J gene is TRBJ1-2, the V gene TRBV6-1, with D maybe TRBD1 (6 bases). Per the germline V gene, CDR1 is MNHNS and CDR2 is SASEGT. The length of the CDR3 is 20 residues. Trimming took 2 bases from V and 0 from J, leaving 25 bases between them. The CDR3 protein is CASSEPKADRQVVPNYGYTF. The CDR3 nucleotides read TGTGCCAGCAGTGAACCCAAGGCTGACAGACAGGTCGTCCCTAACTATGGCTACACCTTC.

This clone was seen at least ten times. This chain joins TRBV10-3 and TRBJ2-7; the match to TRBD1 covers 7 bases. Germline lookup yields CDR1 ENHRY and CDR2 SYGVKD. This CDR3 is built from 12 residues. With 6 bases clipped from V and 5 bases from J, the junction kept 4 bases outside the gene matches. The CDR3 sequence: CAISEGTDEQYF. In DNA, the CDR3 is TGTGCCATCAGCGAAGGGACAGACGAGCAGTACTTC.

This clone was counted only a few times. The sample has other DNA sequences that encode this CDR3 too. J is TRBJ1-1 and V is TRBV4-2; D is unclear. V was clipped by 0 bases and J by 1 base, with 6 bases between them. The germline gives CDR1 LGHNA, CDR2 YNFKEQ. This CDR3 is built from 14 residues. CDR3 loop: CASSQDPGNTEAFF. As DNA, the CDR3 is TGTGCCAGCAGCCAAGATCCCGGGAACACTGAAGCTTTCTTT.

This clone was found a few times. V gene TRBV5-1 combines with J gene TRBJ2-5; the match to TRBD2 covers 11 bases. V shed 4 bases and J 5 bases; nucleotides not matched to a gene: 13. The CDR3 runs to 17 residues. CDR1 is SGHRS, CDR2 YFSETQ, per germline. For the CDR3, the DNA is TGCGCCAGCAGCCCTTTGAAAACTAGCGGGAGTTTCGAGACCCAGTACTTC. Amino acid sequence: CASSPLKTSGSFETQYF.

The chain carries TRBV5-6 and TRBJ2-7; D perhaps matches TRBD1 (5 bases). The V end lost 7 bases, the J end lost 2 bases, and 13 bases lay between the germline ends. The CDR3 consists of 13 residues. Germline V gene lookup returns CDR1 SGHDT and CDR2 YYEEEE. CDR3 coding DNA: TGTGCCAGCGGACGCGACAGAGCCTACGAGCAGTACTTC. The encoded protein is CASGRDRAYEQYF.

The sample holds a few counts of this clone. CDR3 in DNA: TGTGCCAGCAGATGGGACCTTCGGGAGACCCAGTACTTC. This codes for CASRWDLRETQYF. The V and J genes are TRBV6-1 and TRBJ2-5, with D tentatively TRBD1 or TRBD2 (5 bases each). This CDR3 contains 13 residues. V was clipped by 6 bases and J by 5 bases, with 13 bases between them. CDR1 is MNHNS, CDR2 SASEGT, per germline.

This clone was seen a handful of times. The chain links TRBV7-3 to TRBJ2-3, with 9 bases identical to TRBD1. The CDR3 consists of 15 residues. After removal of 5 bases from V and 2 bases from J, the junction contained 5 bases not matched to a gene. Per the germline V gene, CDR1 is SGHTA and CDR2 is FQGTGA. The CDR3 sequence: CASSDGQGHTDTQYF. The DNA for the CDR3 is TGTGCCAGCAGCGACGGACAGGGGCACACAGATACGCAGTATTTT.

The chain employs TRBV11-2 and TRBJ1-5; D call uncertain. The CDR3 loop spans 12 amino acids. CDR1 is SGHAT and CDR2 is FQNNGV in the germline V gene. V gave up 0 bases and J gave up 7 bases, with 4 bases separating them. This CDR3 reads CASSLDRQPQHF. CDR3 coding DNA: TGTGCCAGCAGCTTAGATCGACAGCCCCAGCATTTT.

This clone was seen a handful of times. The V call is TRBV5-1, the J call TRBJ2-7, with 7 nucleotides matching TRBD2. The germline gives CDR1 SGHRS, CDR2 YFSETQ. J gave up 5 bases and V 4 bases, and 15 bases lay outside the gene matches. The CDR3 sequence is 16 residues long. Here the CDR3 reads CASSLPTSAKADEQYF. In nucleotides, the CDR3 is TGCGCCAGCAGCCTTCCTACTAGCGCCAAGGCGGACGAGCAGTACTTC.

This clone turned up a few times. V gene TRBV7-9 combines with J gene TRBJ2-6; D is undetermined. The CDR3 contains 15 residues. The V end was cut by 5 bases, the J end by 4 bases, with 12 bases between. Germline values: CDR1 SEHNR, CDR2 FQNEAQ (reference sequence). The CDR3 loop is CASSRTSTGANVLTF. CDR3 nucleotides: TGTGCCAGCAGCCGCACTTCGACAGGGGCCAACGTCCTGACTTTC.

CDR3 residues: CAWTRTSGERDTQYF. CDR3 nucleotides: TGTGCCTGGACCCGGACTAGCGGAGAACGAGATACGCAGTATTTT. The V and J genes are TRBV30 and TRBJ2-3; 10 bases are a match to TRBD2. This CDR3 spans 15 amino acids. The ends lost 4 bases at V and 5 bases at J; junction bases unmatched: 9. The V gene's germline CDR1 is GTSNPN and CDR2 SVGIG (reference sequence).

This CDR3 is CAWSIAGGAYTQYF. CDR3 DNA: TGTGCCTGGAGTATAGCGGGAGGCGCCTATACGCAGTATTTT. The chain employs TRBV30 and TRBJ2-3; 10 bases align to TRBD2. The CDR3 runs to 14 residues. Germline CDR1 reads GTSNPN; CDR2 reads SVGIG (reference sequence). V lost 2 bases, J lost 7 bases, and 6 bases stayed unmatched.

In this sample, this clone turned up a few times. This chain connects TRBV19 to TRBJ1-5, with D hard to call. Between the trimmed V and J ends, which lost 6 bases and 6 bases, there was a span of 9 bases. The CDR3 has 12 amino acids. Germline V gene sequence: CDR1 LNHDA, CDR2 SQIVND (reference sequence). CDR3 DNA sequence: TGTGCCAGTAGCGTGTCCGGTCAGCCCCAGCATTTT. Translation: CASSVSGQPQHF.

This clone showed up just a few times. The rearrangement uses TRBV30 and TRBJ1-3, with D unresolved. Germline loops: CDR1 GTSNPN, CDR2 SVGIG (reference sequence). The germline V and J ends were trimmed by 4 bases and 1 base, with 8 bases remaining between them. The CDR3 runs 13 residues. CDR3 sequence: CAWKLLSGNTIYF. The CDR3 DNA sequence: TGTGCCTGGAAGTTGCTTTCTGGAAACACCATATATTTT. The full variable domain, rest sourced from reference TRBV30 and TRBJ1-3, is SQTIHQWPATLVQPVGSPLSLECTVEGTSNPNLYWYRQAAGRGLQLLFYSVGIGQISSEVPQNLSASRPQDRQFILSSKKLLLSDSGFYLCAWKLLSGNTIYFGEGSWLTVV.

The gene calls are TRBV30 and TRBJ2-1, with 8 positions matching TRBD1. Germline lookup yields CDR1 GTSNPN and CDR2 SVGIG (reference sequence). The V and J ends lost 5 bases and 2 bases, in that order; junction bases with no gene match: 8. The CDR3 consists of 15 residues. As DNA, the CDR3 is TGTGCCTGGGGCCTTGGACAGGGACCCTACAATGAGCAGTTCTTC. Its translation is CAWGLGQGPYNEQFF.

In the case of this clone: Other DNA sequences in the same sample also yield this CDR3. The chain is built from TRBV10-3 and TRBJ2-7; D is unresolved. Germline V gene sequence: CDR1 ENHRY, CDR2 SYGVKD. The CDR3 consists of 14 residues. Trimming took off 0 bases at V and 1 base at J, with 7 bases between the two ends. CDR3 DNA sequence: TGTGCCATCAGTGAGTCGACCGATTCCTACGAGCAGTACTTC. This sequence encodes CAISESTDSYEQYF.